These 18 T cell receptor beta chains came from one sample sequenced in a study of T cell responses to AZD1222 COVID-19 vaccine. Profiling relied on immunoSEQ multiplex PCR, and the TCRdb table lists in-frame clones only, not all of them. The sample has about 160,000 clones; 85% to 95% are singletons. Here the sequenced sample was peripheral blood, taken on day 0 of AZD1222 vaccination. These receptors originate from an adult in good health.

This CDR3 is CASSRGQGDTIYF. CDR3 DNA sequence: TGTGCCAGCAGCCGCGGACAGGGAGACACCATATATTTT. This rearrangement joins TRBV9 to TRBJ1-3; 8 positions agree with TRBD1. Germline V gives CDR1 SGDLS, CDR2 YYNGEE. V shed 4 bases, J shed 8 bases, and the junction held 5 bases outside the gene matches. This CDR3 region has 13 residues.

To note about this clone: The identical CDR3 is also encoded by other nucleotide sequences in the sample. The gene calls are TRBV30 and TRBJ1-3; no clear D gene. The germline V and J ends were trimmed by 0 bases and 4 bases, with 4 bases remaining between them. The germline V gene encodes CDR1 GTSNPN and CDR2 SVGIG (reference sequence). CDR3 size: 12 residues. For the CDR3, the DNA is TGTGCCTGGAGTGTTTCCGGAAACACCATATATTTT. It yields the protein CAWSVSGNTIYF.

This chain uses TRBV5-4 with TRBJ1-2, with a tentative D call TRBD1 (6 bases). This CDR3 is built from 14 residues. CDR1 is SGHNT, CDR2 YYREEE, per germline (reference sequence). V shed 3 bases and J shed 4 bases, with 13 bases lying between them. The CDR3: CASSSRTDVYGYTF. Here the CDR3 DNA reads TGTGCCAGCAGCTCGAGGACAGATGTCTATGGCTACACCTTC.

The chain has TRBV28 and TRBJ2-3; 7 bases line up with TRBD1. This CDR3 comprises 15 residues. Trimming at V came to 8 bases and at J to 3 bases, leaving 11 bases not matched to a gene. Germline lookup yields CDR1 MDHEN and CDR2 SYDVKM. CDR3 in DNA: TGTGCCAGCGGGATATCCGGGACAGTGACAGATACGCAGTATTTT. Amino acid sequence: CASGISGTVTDTQYF.

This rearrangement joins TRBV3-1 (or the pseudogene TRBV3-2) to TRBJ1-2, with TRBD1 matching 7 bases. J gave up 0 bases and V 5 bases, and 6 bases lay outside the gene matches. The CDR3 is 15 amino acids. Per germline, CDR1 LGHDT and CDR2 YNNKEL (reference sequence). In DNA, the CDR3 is TGTGCCAGCAGCGAGACAGGGCGGGCTAACTATGGCTACACCTTC. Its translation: CASSETGRANYGYTF.

The CDR3 is CASRQGKRNTEAFF. The CDR3 nucleotides read TGTGCCAGCAGACAGGGGAAAAGGAACACTGAAGCTTTCTTT. The J gene is TRBJ1-1, the V gene TRBV6-5; 7 bases are a match to TRBD1. The ends lost 6 bases at V and 1 base at J; junction bases unmatched: 5. CDR1 and CDR2 from the germline V gene are MNHEY and SVGAGI. CDR3 size: 14 residues.

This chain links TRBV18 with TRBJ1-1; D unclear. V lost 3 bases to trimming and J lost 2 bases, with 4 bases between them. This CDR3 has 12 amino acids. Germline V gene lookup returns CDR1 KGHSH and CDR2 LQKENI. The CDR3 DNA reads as TGTGCCAGCTCACCGGACAACACTGAAGCTTTCTTT. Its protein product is CASSPDNTEAFF.

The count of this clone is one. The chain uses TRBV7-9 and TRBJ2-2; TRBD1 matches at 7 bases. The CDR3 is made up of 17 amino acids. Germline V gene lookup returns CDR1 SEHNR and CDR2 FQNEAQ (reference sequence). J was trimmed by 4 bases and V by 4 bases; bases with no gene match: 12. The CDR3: CASSSLSLDRATGELFF. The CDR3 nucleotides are TGTGCCAGCAGCTCACTATCTCTAGACAGGGCCACCGGGGAGCTGTTTTTT.

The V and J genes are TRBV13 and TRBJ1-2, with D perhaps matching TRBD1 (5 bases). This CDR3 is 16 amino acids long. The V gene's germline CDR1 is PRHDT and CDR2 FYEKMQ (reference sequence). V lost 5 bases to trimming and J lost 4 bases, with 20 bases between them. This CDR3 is CASSARGLGQGYGYTF. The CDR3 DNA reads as TGTGCCAGCAGCGCTAGAGGTTTGGGCCAGGGCTATGGCTACACCTTC. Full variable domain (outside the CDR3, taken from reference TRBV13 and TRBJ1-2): AAGVIQSPRHLIKEKRETATLKCYPIPRHDTVYWYQQGPGQDPQFLISFYEKMQSDKGSIPDRFSAQQFSDYHSELNMSSLELGDSALYFCASSARGLGQGYGYTFGSGTRLTVV.

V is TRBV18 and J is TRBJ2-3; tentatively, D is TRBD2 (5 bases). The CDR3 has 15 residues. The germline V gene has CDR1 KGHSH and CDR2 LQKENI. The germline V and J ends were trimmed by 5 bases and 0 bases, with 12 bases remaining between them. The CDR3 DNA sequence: TGTGCCAGCTCAGAGAGGACTGGTAGCACAGATACGCAGTATTTT. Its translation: CASSERTGSTDTQYF.

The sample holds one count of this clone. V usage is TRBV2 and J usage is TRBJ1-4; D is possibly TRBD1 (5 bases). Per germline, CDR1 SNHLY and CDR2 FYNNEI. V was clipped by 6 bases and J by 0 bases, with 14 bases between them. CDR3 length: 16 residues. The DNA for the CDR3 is TGTGCCAGCAGCTTGGGACGTACCCCAACTAATGAAAAACTGTTTTTT. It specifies CASSLGRTPTNEKLFF.

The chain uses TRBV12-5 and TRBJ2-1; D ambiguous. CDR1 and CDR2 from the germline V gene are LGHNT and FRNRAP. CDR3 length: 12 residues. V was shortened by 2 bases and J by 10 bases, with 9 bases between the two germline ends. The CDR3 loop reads CASGLSVREQFF. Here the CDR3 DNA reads TGTGCTAGTGGTTTGTCAGTCCGAGAGCAGTTCTTC.

The CDR3 DNA sequence: TGTGCCAGCAGTTTATCCGAAGGGGGCGGGCTATACAATGAGCAGTTCTTC. Amino acids: CASSLSEGGGLYNEQFF. This chain joins TRBV7-2 and TRBJ2-1; TRBD1 matches at 7 bases. This CDR3 comprises 17 residues. Germline CDR1 reads SGHTA; CDR2 reads FQGNSA. J gave up 4 bases and V 6 bases, and 15 bases lay outside the gene matches.

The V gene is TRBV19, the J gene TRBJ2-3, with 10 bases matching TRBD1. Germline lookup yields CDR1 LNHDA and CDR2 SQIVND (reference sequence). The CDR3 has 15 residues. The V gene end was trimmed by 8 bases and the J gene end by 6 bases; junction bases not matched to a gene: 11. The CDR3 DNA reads TGTGCCAGTCAAACCCGGGACAGGGGCGCGGATACGCAGTATTTT. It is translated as CASQTRDRGADTQYF.

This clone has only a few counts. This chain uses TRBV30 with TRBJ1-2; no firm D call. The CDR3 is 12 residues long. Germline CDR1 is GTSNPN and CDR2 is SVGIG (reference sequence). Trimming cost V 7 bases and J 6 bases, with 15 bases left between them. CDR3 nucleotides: TGTGCCTCATCTCTCCGGAGCAATGGCTACACCTTC. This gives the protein CASSLRSNGYTF.

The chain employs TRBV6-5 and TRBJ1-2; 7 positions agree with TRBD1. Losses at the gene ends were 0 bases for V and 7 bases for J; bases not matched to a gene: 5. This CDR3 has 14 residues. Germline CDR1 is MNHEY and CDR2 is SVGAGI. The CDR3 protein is CASSYSGTVGGYTF. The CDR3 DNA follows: TGTGCCAGCAGTTACTCTGGGACAGTTGGTGGCTACACCTTC.

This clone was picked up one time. This chain's CDR3 is CASSPQTGNEQFF. CDR3 DNA sequence: TGTGCCAGCAGCCCTCAGACAGGCAATGAGCAGTTCTTC. This chain links TRBV9 with TRBJ2-1; perhaps TRBD1 as D (6 bases). V lost 4 bases and J 6 bases, leaving 11 bases between the germline ends. CDR1 and CDR2 (germline): SGDLS, YYNGEE. The CDR3 has 13 amino acids.

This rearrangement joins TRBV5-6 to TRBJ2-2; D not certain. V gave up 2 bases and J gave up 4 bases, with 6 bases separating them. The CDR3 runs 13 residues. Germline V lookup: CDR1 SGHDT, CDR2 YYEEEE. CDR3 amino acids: CASSFWSTGELFF. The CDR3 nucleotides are TGTGCCAGCAGCTTTTGGAGCACCGGGGAGCTGTTTTTT. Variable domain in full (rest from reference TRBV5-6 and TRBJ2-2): DAGVTQSPTHLIKTRGQQVTLRCSPKSGHDTVSWYQQALGQGPQFIFQYYEEEERQRGNFPDRFSGHQFPNYSSELNVNALLLGDSALYLCASSFWSTGELFFGEGSRLTVL.